This T cell receptor (beta chain) was captured by sequencing in a study of T cells in Graves' hyperthyroidism and ophthalmopathy (dated by TCRdb to between 2019 and 2020). Notes on the research overall: Peripheral blood samples were taken at initial diagnosis, before any treatment was given. TCR V-J signatures able to tell the groups apart were searched for in a discovery cohort of approximately 95 patients, of whom about 40 had Graves' ophthalmopathy and around 56 had stable Graves' hyperthyroidism. Prospective prediction of ophthalmopathy was tested in an independent validation cohort of 18 to 20 hyperthyroidism patients and around 16 patients who later progressed to ophthalmopathy. The approximately 100 discovery patients were divided at random into training and test sets in a 7:3 ratio. The study also compared thyroid tissue and blood T-cell repertoires from about six Graves' hyperthyroidism patients. Following sampling, methimazole starting at 30 mg daily was given to hyperthyroidism patients, and high-dose intravenous methylprednisolone was given to ophthalmopathy patients. TCR Vbeta CDR3 sequencing of 120 to 150 peripheral blood samples (about 45 ophthalmopathy, 75 hyperthyroidism and some 17 progressor patients) is reported in the paper.

From a lookup of the germline V gene, CDR1 and CDR2 are MDHEN and SYDVKM. CDR3 length: 15 amino acids, cysteine to phenylalanine. Here the CDR3 DNA is all that survives: 45 bases in frame from base 1. Relative to germline, V is 4 bases shorter and J is 3 bases shorter, with 14 bases between their ends. TCR beta CDR3 regions were amplified from RNA transcripts. The first round of RT-PCR for the TCR CDR3 was performed with the HTBI primer set and the Qiagen OneStep RT-PCR kit. Libraries were constructed in a second round of multiplex PCR, after which size selection and purification were performed. Sequencing of the libraries was done on an Illumina HiSeq2000 using paired-end 100 bp reads. The original pipeline was this. Raw data were processed with SOAPnuke, discarding reads with adapters, uncalled bases, mean Phred below 15, or no exact constant-primer or identifier match. COPE v1.2.5 was used to merge high-quality paired reads, and clonotypes were defined as unique nucleotide sequences. Clonotypes were aligned to IMGT TRBV, TRBD and TRBJ reference segments using MiTCR v1.1. The analysis included only V-J combinations with a frequency above 0.0001, which together covered more than 99% of the repertoires. A TCS score was defined as the ratio between F50 (clonal expansion) and ExV (chaos), using BLOSUM62-based TCRdist between CDR3 peptides within each V-J. Welch's t-statistics and random forest reduced several hundred V-J features to roughly 13, which were used in a naive Bayes classifier (R e1071). TCRdb trimmed the raw reads at Q25, called clones with MiXCR and kept productive beta chains. Each CDR3 protein gets just one entry, which takes the most common genes and DNA from the rows behind it. These V and J calls derive from TCRdb rather than the authors' analysis. The sample table holds roughly 380,000 distinct CDR3 sequences, of which less than 15% were seen once. Less than 25% of the sample belongs to the ten largest clones.

Hyperthyroidism patients were aged 18 to 65 years and newly diagnosed, with disease duration of less than 2 months. The study excluded patients with uncontrolled infections, other autoimmune diseases, pregnancy or lactation. Clinical symptoms, serum thyroxine and TRAb, thyroid ultrasound, and orbital computed tomography formed the basis for the diagnoses. Blood from progressor patients was collected at the time of first diagnosis with hyperthyroidism, before any ophthalmopathy symptoms had appeared. Ficoll-Paque density gradient centrifugation was used to isolate PBMCs from about 9 ml of fresh peripheral blood. Progressor patients were initially diagnosed with Graves' hyperthyroidism and developed ophthalmopathy during follow-up. Total RNA was extracted using Trizol reagent, and RNA quality was assessed on an Agilent 2100 Bioanalyzer. The table lists this clonotype with many counts. Its antigen is still unknown. No base quality information exists; no much larger clone differs at one position.

The paper's findings and limits, for the study overall: No statistical method was used to fix the sample size in advance, and group allocation was not hidden from the investigators. Ophthalmopathy was separated from stable hyperthyroidism by a 13 V-J signature model, with approximately 86% sensitivity and approximately 84% specificity obtained in cross-validation and 80%/75% obtained in testing. Blood samples also contained most of the expanded thyroid clonotypes (frequency above 0.001), which suggests that blood repertoires may reflect thyroid immune responses. In validation, progression to ophthalmopathy was predicted by the model with around 71% sensitivity and 72.22% specificity, a median of about 6.8 months before onset.

The receptor's source is a man aged 25 to 40 with Graves' hyperthyroidism that later progressed to Graves' ophthalmopathy. Source material: blood. The rearrangement combines TRBV28 with TRBJ2-3, with no confident D gene call. At the DNA level, the sequence is TGTGCCAGCAGTTCCCTTGCTTCTTTGACAGATACGCAGTATTTT. This yields the protein CASSSLASLTDTQYF.